Below, 20 T cell receptor beta chains from the same sample are listed, as sequenced in a study of T cell responses to AZD1222 COVID-19 vaccine. Produced via immunoSEQ multiplex PCR; TCRdb's table is partial and in-frame only. The data contain about 150,000 clones, roughly 85% of them singletons. The sequenced sample was peripheral blood, obtained 28 days after the second dose of the MenACWY control vaccine. Source of these receptors: an adult who received the MenACWY meningococcal vaccine as a control.

This clone has just one count. V is TRBV28 and J is TRBJ1-1; 7 positions match TRBD1. Germline CDR1 and CDR2: MDHEN and SYDVKM. This CDR3 is built from 13 residues. V was pared by 2 bases and J by 4 bases, with 1 base of the junction left unmatched. The CDR3 DNA reads TGTGCCAGCAGTTTAGACAGGGTCACTGAAGCTTTCTTT. This translates into CASSLDRVTEAFF.

V and J are TRBV5-1 and TRBJ1-1; D gene uncertain. The CDR3 runs 13 residues. Trimming left V 0 bases short and J 0 bases short, with 3 bases between. Germline CDR1 and CDR2: SGHRS and YFSETQ. For the CDR3, the DNA is TGCGCCAGCAGCTTGGCACTGAACACTGAAGCTTTCTTT. It encodes CASSLALNTEAFF.

V usage is TRBV24-1 and J usage is TRBJ2-1; D might be TRBD2 (6 bases). From germline, CDR1 is KGHDR and CDR2 SFDVKD. V lost 4 bases and J lost 6, with 15 bases in between. This CDR3 spans 15 amino acids. CDR3 nucleotides: TGTGCCACCAGTGACCGTTCACGGGACTCCAATGAGCAGTTCTTC. Protein product: CATSDRSRDSNEQFF.

The chain links TRBV19 to TRBJ2-5, with 7 bases identical to TRBD2. J lost 5 bases, V lost 2 bases, and 5 bases had no gene match. Germline V lookup: CDR1 LNHDA, CDR2 SQIVND (reference sequence). CDR3 length equals 14 residues. CDR3 sequence (DNA): TGTGCCAGTAGTATATCGTGGGGAGGGGAGACCCAGTACTTC. Protein product: CASSISWGGETQYF.

V and J are TRBV3-1 (or the pseudogene TRBV3-2) and TRBJ2-1, with 12 nucleotides matching TRBD2. The CDR3 spans 16 residues. With 1 base clipped from V and 7 bases from J, the junction kept 5 bases outside the gene matches. CDR1 and CDR2 (germline): LGHDT, YNNKEL (reference sequence). The CDR3 loop is CASSQGTSGNYNEQFF. CDR3 coding DNA: TGTGCCAGCAGCCAAGGGACTAGCGGGAACTATAATGAGCAGTTCTTC.

The chain combines TRBV24-1 with TRBJ1-1, with 8 nucleotides matching TRBD1. In germline, CDR1 is KGHDR, CDR2 SFDVKD. The CDR3 extends over 15 amino acids. Trimming at V came to 5 bases and at J to 3 bases, leaving 7 bases not matched to a gene. CDR3 region: CATSGGNRGDTEAFF. The DNA for the CDR3 is TGTGCCACCAGTGGAGGAAACAGGGGGGACACTGAAGCTTTCTTT.

The chain is built from TRBV19 and TRBJ1-5; 7 bases map to TRBD1. Unmatched junction bases numbered 8, after V lost 9 bases and J lost 3 bases. The germline V gene has CDR1 LNHDA and CDR2 SQIVND (reference sequence). This CDR3 has 14 residues. The chain's CDR3 is CARRTGVNNQPQHF. The CDR3 DNA sequence: TGTGCCAGGCGAACAGGGGTTAACAATCAGCCCCAGCATTTT.

This clone was found many times. The chain has TRBV7-9 and TRBJ1-2; 8 bases agree with TRBD1. CDR1 SEHNR and CDR2 FQNEAQ come from the germline V gene (reference sequence). This CDR3 spans 15 amino acids. Unmatched junction bases numbered 9, after V lost 5 bases and J lost 4 bases. CDR3: CASSTRDRTPYGYTF. Here the CDR3 DNA reads TGTGCCAGCAGCACCCGGGACAGGACGCCCTATGGCTACACCTTC.

This chain connects TRBV18 to TRBJ1-4; possibly TRBD1 for D (6 bases). The germline V gene has CDR1 KGHSH and CDR2 LQKENI. This CDR3 is built from 17 residues. V was pared by 3 bases and J by 0 bases, with 14 bases between. The CDR3 bases are TGTGCCAGCTCACCCCTATCGGGACAAGCAACTAATGAAAAACTGTTTTTT. Translating it yields CASSPLSGQATNEKLFF.

This sequence joins TRBV6-1 and TRBJ1-1, with D perhaps matching TRBD1 (5 bases). Germline CDR1 reads MNHNS; CDR2 reads SASEGT. The CDR3 contains 13 residues. The ends were cut back, 2 bases at V and 4 bases at J, with 8 bases in the middle. CDR3 protein: CASSETQGTEAFF. Written as DNA, the CDR3 is TGTGCCAGCAGTGAAACGCAGGGCACTGAAGCTTTCTTT.

The chain carries TRBV2 and TRBJ1-2; 7 bases match TRBD1. V shed 8 bases, J shed 0 bases, and the junction held 15 bases outside the gene matches. Per germline, CDR1 SNHLY and CDR2 FYNNEI. The CDR3 is 17 residues long. In DNA form, the CDR3 reads TGTGCCAGCGGAGGCATAAAACGGCAGGGGGCTAACTATGGCTACACCTTC. Translating gives CASGGIKRQGANYGYTF.

V is TRBV24-1 and J is TRBJ2-2; D is uncertain. Germline V gene data show CDR1 as KGHDR and CDR2 as SFDVKD. V was shortened by 4 bases and J by 0 bases, with 14 bases between the two germline ends. This CDR3 is 17 amino acids long. The CDR3 region has the DNA TGTGCCACCAGTGACGGCTCGGGCTCTGCGAACACCGGGGAGCTGTTTTTT. Its translation: CATSDGSGSANTGELFF.

This clone was detected a few times. The rearrangement uses TRBV6-5 and TRBJ1-1; no firm D call. V was cut by 6 bases and J by 1 base, with 12 bases left in between. This CDR3 contains 14 residues. CDR1 is MNHEY and CDR2 is SVGAGI in the germline V gene. In DNA form, the CDR3 reads TGTGCCAGCAGACAATGGAGGTCGAACACTGAAGCTTTCTTT. Translating it yields CASRQWRSNTEAFF.

The chain joins TRBV28 to TRBJ1-1; D perhaps matches TRBD1 (5 bases). This CDR3 region has 15 residues. Germline V lookup: CDR1 MDHEN, CDR2 SYDVKM. Trimming left V 7 bases short and J 1 base short, with 16 bases between. CDR3 sequence (DNA): TGTGCCAGCACTCCCACCATAAGGGGGAACACTGAAGCTTTCTTT. This codes for CASTPTIRGNTEAFF.

The chain links TRBV5-4 to TRBJ1-1, with D hard to call. The CDR3 length is 14 residues. The V end lost 4 bases, the J end lost 2 bases, and 12 bases lay between the germline ends. CDR1 is SGHNT and CDR2 is YYREEE in the germline V gene (reference sequence). The CDR3 nucleotides are TGTGCCAGCAGCCAGAGACAAATTAACACTGAAGCTTTCTTT. Its protein product is CASSQRQINTEAFF.

This clone has just one count. The rearrangement links TRBV11-2 to TRBJ1-2; TRBD1 might be the D (5 bases). This CDR3 contains 13 residues. Trimming took off 1 base at V and 5 bases at J, with 8 bases between the two ends. Germline lookup yields CDR1 SGHAT and CDR2 FQNNGV. The CDR3 DNA reads TGTGCCAGCAGCTTAGCTCCAGGGTATGGCTACACCTTC. Its translation is CASSLAPGYGYTF.

V and J are TRBV10-1 and TRBJ2-2, with D unresolved. The CDR3 length is 15 residues. The ends were cut back, 4 bases at V and 0 bases at J, with 9 bases in the middle. From germline, CDR1 is WNHNN and CDR2 SYGVQD (reference sequence). The chain's CDR3 is CASSGIAPNTGELFF. The CDR3 DNA follows: TGCGCCAGCAGTGGGATAGCACCGAACACCGGGGAGCTGTTTTTT.

The CDR3 sequence is CASSQDIGSGSYEQYF. The CDR3 DNA follows: TGCGCCAGCAGCCAAGATATTGGTAGCGGGAGTTACGAGCAGTACTTC. The chain joins TRBV4-3 to TRBJ2-7, with 9 positions matching TRBD2. V was clipped by 0 bases and J by 4 bases; unmatched bases: 7. The CDR3 is 16 amino acids. Germline CDR1 and CDR2: LGHNA and YSLEER.

This chain connects TRBV13 to TRBJ1-2, with 7 bases matching TRBD1. The CDR3 is made up of 14 amino acids. V shed 3 bases, J shed 7 bases, and the junction held 8 bases outside the gene matches. Per germline, CDR1 PRHDT and CDR2 FYEKMQ (reference sequence). The CDR3 coding sequence is TGTGCCAGCAGCTTGGATGACAGGGTCGGTGGCTACACCTTC. The encoded protein is CASSLDDRVGGYTF.

This clone was counted a single time. The chain is built from TRBV11-3 and TRBJ1-1, with D perhaps matching TRBD1 (6 bases). The V gene's germline CDR1 is SGHNT and CDR2 YENEEA. V was clipped by 5 bases and J by 1 base, with 14 bases between them. The length of the CDR3 is 15 residues. In nucleotides, the CDR3 is TGTGCCAGCAGCCCGCCGGGGGCCAGGAACACTGAAGCTTTCTTT. It codes for CASSPPGARNTEAFF.